This T cell receptor beta chain was sequenced for a study of glioma-infiltrating T cells listed by TCRdb under 2016. In the study overall: TCR alpha- and beta-chain repertoires were sequenced from glioma tissue, non-neoplastic brain tissue and matched peripheral blood mononuclear cells. Three low-grade glioma patients, several primary glioblastoma patients and three non-glioma patients contributing non-neoplastic brain tissue were included in the paired cohort. Each tissue-infiltrating repertoire was compared with the same patient's peripheral blood repertoire to measure divergence between tissue and blood T-cell populations.

As regards this clonotype: Its recognized antigen is unknown. A much larger clone differs by one base, so this may be a read error.

TCR alpha and beta CDR3 regions were amplified with the iRepertoire nested amplicon-rescue multiplex PCR (arm-PCR) platform from RNA. One-step reverse transcription and amplification used about 90-450 ng of tissue mRNA or PBMC total RNA as input. Following bead purification, Illumina adapters were added by a secondary multiplex PCR, and the libraries were gel-purified between 200 and 400 bp. Demultiplexing relied on internal 6-nucleotide barcodes carried by the libraries. The libraries were sequenced on an Illumina MiSeq using 2x220 or 2x250 nucleotide paired-end reads. Processing in the source paper ran as follows. Paired reads were merged using FLASH 1.2.11 and aligned with BWA-MEM to the GRCh37 human genome, and TRA and TRB reads were then extracted. For V and J assignment, an IMGT-derived reference of cassette sequences and CDR3 motifs that included pseudogenes was used. Reads were translated in three frames, and productive CDR3s were defined by a C…FGXG motif without stop codons. A clonotype was defined as a unique combination of a V-J cassette pair and a CDR3 amino acid sequence. Reads were filtered by Hamming distance, thresholded by each sample's sequence error rate in mapped regions. TCRdb applied fastp at Q25 and MiXCR to the public reads, then kept only in-frame beta chains. All rows with the same CDR3 protein become a single entry with the most common DNA and genes. The V and J calls were not made by the authors but by TCRdb's processing. This sample lists about 210,000 distinct CDR3 sequences; around 30% were detected once. 20% of the sample lies in the top ten.

Study-wide findings and limitations: Group comparisons rested on small numbers: three non-neoplastic, three low-grade glioma and eight glioblastoma patients. Very few CDR3 sequences were found to be shared between tissue and blood, and this scarcity was attributed to high CDR3 diversity and limited sampling. VJ-independent divergence between tissue and blood was found to be below expectation in non-neoplastic patients but above expectation in all gliomas, particularly low-grade gliomas.

V loses 7 bases of germline sequence and J loses 0 bases, and the interval between the two ends is 16 bases. Counted from cysteine to phenylalanine, this CDR3 has 15 amino acids. Only CDR3 DNA remains: 45 bases, in frame from the first base. Sequences SGHTA (CDR1) and FQGNSA (CDR2) are obtained from the germline V gene. The source material was glioma tissue, nonneoplastic brain tissue, or PBMCs (not recorded which). The chain was built from TRBV7-2 and TRBJ2-7; tentative D gene TRBD2, with 5 bases matching. The clonotype comes from a human donor with low-grade glioma or glioblastoma, undergoing nonglioma brain surgery, or in good health (not recorded which). The nucleotide sequence is given as TGTGCCAGCATCCCGGACTTCTCCCCCTCCTACGAGCAGTACTTC. It codes for CASIPDFSPSYEQYF. The full variable domain, with segments outside the CDR3 supplied by the reference TRBV7-2 and TRBJ2-7 proteins, appears as GAGVSQSPSNKVTEKGKDVELRCDPISGHTALYWYRQSLGQGLEFLIYFQGNSAPDKSGLPSDRFSAERTGGSVSTLTIQRTQQEDSAVYLCASIPDFSPSYEQYFGPGTRLTVT.